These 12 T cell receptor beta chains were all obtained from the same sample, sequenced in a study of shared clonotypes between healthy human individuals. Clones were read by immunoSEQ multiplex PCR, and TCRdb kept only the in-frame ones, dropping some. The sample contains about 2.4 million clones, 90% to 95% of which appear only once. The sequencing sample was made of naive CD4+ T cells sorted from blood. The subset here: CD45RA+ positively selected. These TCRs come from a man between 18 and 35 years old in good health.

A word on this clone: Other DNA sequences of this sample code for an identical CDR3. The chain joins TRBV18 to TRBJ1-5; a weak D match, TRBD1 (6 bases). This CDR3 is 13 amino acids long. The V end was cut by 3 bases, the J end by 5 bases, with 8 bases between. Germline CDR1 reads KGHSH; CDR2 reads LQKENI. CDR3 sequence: CASSPYRDQPQHF. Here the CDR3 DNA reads TGTGCCAGCTCACCCTACAGGGATCAGCCCCAGCATTTT.

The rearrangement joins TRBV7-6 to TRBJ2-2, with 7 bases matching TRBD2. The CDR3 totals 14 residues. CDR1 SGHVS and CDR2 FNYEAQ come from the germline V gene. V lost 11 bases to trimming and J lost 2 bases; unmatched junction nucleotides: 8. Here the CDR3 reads CARKRDYNTGELFF. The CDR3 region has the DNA TGTGCCCGGAAAAGGGACTACAACACCGGGGAGCTGTTTTTT. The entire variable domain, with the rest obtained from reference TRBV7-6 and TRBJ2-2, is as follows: GAGVSQSPRYKVTKRGQDVALRCDPISGHVSLYWYRQALGQGPEFLTYFNYEAQQDKSGLPNDRFSAERPEGSISTLTIQRTEQRDSAMYRCARKRDYNTGELFFGEGSRLTVL.

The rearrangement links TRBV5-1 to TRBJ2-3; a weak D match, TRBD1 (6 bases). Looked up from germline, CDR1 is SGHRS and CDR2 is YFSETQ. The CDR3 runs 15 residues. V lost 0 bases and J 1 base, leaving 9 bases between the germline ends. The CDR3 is CASSLGGPRTDTQYF. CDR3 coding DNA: TGCGCCAGCAGCTTGGGGGGGCCCCGCACAGATACGCAGTATTTT.

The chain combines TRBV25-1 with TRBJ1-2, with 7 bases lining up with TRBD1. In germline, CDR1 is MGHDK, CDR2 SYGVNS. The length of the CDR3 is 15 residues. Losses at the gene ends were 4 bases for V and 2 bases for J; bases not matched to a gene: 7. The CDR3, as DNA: TGTGCCAGCAGTGGACTGACAGGGAACAACTATGGCTACACCTTC. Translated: CASSGLTGNNYGYTF.

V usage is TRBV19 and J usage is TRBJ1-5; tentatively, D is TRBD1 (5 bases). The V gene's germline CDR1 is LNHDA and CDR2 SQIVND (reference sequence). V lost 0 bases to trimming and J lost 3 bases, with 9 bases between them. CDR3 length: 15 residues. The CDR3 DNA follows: TGTGCCAGTAGTATAGATCTGGGGCCCAATCAGCCCCAGCATTTT. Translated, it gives CASSIDLGPNQPQHF.

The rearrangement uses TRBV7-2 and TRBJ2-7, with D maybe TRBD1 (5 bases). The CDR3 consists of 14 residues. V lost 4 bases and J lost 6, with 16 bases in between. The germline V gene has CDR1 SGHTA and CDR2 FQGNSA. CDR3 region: CASSSQGAASEQYF. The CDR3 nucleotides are TGTGCCAGCAGCTCTCAGGGCGCGGCGTCCGAGCAGTACTTC.

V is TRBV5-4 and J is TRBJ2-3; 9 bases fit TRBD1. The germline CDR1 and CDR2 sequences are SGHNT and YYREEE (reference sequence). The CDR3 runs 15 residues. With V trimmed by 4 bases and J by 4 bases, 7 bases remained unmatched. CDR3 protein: CASSQGQGRPDTQYF. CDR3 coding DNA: TGTGCCAGCAGCCAAGGACAGGGGAGGCCAGATACGCAGTATTTT.

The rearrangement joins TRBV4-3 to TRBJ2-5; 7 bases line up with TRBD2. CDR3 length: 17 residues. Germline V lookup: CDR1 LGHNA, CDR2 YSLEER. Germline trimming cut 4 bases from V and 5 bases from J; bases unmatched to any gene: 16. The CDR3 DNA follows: TGCGCCAGCAGCCGGTCCCGGCTAGCGGATTGGGGGGAGACCCAGTACTTC. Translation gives CASSRSRLADWGETQYF.

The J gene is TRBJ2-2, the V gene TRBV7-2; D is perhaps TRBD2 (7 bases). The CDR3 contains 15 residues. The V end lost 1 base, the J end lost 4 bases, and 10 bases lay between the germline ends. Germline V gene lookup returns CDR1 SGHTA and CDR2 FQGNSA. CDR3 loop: CASSLVRGGTGELFF. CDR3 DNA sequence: TGTGCCAGCAGCTTAGTAAGGGGGGGCACCGGGGAGCTGTTTTTT.

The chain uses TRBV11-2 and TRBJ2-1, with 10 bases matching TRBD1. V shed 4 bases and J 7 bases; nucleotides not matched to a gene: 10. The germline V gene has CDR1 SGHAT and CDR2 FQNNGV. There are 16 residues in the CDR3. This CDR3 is CASSSSTGGMRNEQFF. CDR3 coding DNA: TGTGCCAGCAGCTCCTCGACAGGGGGCATGAGGAATGAGCAGTTCTTC.

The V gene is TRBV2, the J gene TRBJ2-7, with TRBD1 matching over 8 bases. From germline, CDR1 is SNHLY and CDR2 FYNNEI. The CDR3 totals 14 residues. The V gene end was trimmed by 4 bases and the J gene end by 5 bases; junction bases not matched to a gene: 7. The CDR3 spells CASSGGQGFDEQYF. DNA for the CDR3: TGTGCCAGCAGTGGAGGACAGGGTTTCGACGAGCAGTACTTC.

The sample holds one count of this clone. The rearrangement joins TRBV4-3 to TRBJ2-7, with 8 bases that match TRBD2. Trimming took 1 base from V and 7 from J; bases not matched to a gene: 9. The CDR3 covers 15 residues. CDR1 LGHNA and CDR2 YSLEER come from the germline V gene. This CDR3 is CASSQVWLAGGEQYF. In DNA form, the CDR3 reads TGCGCCAGCAGCCAAGTCTGGCTAGCGGGCGGGGAGCAGTACTTC.